Presented here are 12 T cell receptor beta chains from one specimen sequenced in a study of OX40 agonist ivuxolimab in advanced cancers. Sequencing was performed with immunoSEQ multiplex PCR; in TCRdb, only in-frame clones are kept and a portion is missing. Among 65,000 to 80,000 clones listed, around 85% were seen once. Here the sequenced sample was CD4+ or CD8+ T cells sorted from blood, taken in a trial of the OX40 agonist ivuxolimab. These receptors were obtained from an adult with an advanced solid tumor such as melanoma, head and neck, liver or kidney cancer.

This chain connects TRBV7-3 to TRBJ2-7; D not certain. Germline CDR1 SGHTA, CDR2 FQGTGA. This CDR3 spans 10 amino acids. V gave up 0 bases and J gave up 11 bases, with 5 bases separating them. The CDR3, as DNA: TGTGCCAGCAGCTTAACCCCAGAGTACTTC. Translation: CASSLTPEYF.

The V call is TRBV4-3, the J call TRBJ2-1; D is unresolved. CDR1 and CDR2 from the germline V gene are LGHNA and YSLEER. The CDR3 has 14 amino acids. Trimming pared 0 bases from V and 10 bases from J, leaving 13 bases between. CDR3 sequence: CASSQDTRVREQFF. CDR3 bases: TGCGCCAGCAGCCAAGATACCCGGGTCCGAGAGCAGTTCTTC.

The V call is TRBV29-1, the J call TRBJ2-1; TRBD2 matches at 14 bases. V lost 0 bases and J lost 13; bases outside the gene matches: 5. The CDR3 extends over 14 amino acids. CDR1 SQVTM and CDR2 ANQGSEA come from the germline V gene. The CDR3: CSVEEKTSGRAQFF. As DNA, the CDR3 is TGCAGCGTTGAAGAAAAGACTAGCGGGAGGGCCCAGTTCTTC.

The chain combines TRBV6-5 with TRBJ1-2, with D uncertain. The CDR3 runs 14 residues. The ends were cut back, 1 base at V and 7 bases at J, with 13 bases in the middle. CDR1 MNHEY and CDR2 SVGAGI come from the germline V gene. The DNA of the CDR3 is TGTGCCAGCAGTTACTATTCCGCGTCCGGTGGCTACACCTTC. This sequence encodes CASSYYSASGGYTF.

The chain combines TRBV5-4 with TRBJ2-7, with TRBD2 matching over 7 bases. This CDR3 is 13 amino acids long. The V gene end was trimmed by 5 bases and the J gene end by 2 bases; junction bases not matched to a gene: 4. Germline assignment: CDR1 SGHNT and CDR2 YYREEE (reference sequence). CDR3 residues: CASSPGGAYEQYF. In DNA form, the CDR3 reads TGTGCCAGCAGTCCTGGGGGGGCCTACGAGCAGTACTTC.

The chain combines TRBV7-2 with TRBJ1-1; tentatively, D is TRBD1 (6 bases). Germline V gives CDR1 SGHTA, CDR2 FQGNSA. This CDR3 comprises 14 residues. V lost 5 bases and J 2 bases, leaving 12 bases between the germline ends. The CDR3 nucleotides are TGTGCCAGCAGCCTATCAGGGGTTAACACTGAAGCTTTCTTT. Its protein product is CASSLSGVNTEAFF.

V usage is TRBV5-1 and J usage is TRBJ1-4; maybe TRBD1 (6 bases). The CDR3 is made up of 17 amino acids. V was trimmed by 4 bases and J by 8 bases, leaving 24 bases between them. Germline values: CDR1 SGHRS, CDR2 YFSETQ. This CDR3 is CASSGGPTGMVGEKLFF. For the CDR3, the DNA is TGCGCCAGCAGCGGGGGCCCAACAGGGATGGTAGGGGAAAAACTGTTTTTT. The full variable domain, in which reference TRBV5-1 and TRBJ1-4 provide the parts outside the CDR3, is KAGVTQTPRYLIKTRGQQVTLSCSPISGHRSVSWYQQTPGQGLQFLFEYFSETQRNKGNFPGRFSGRQFSNSRSEMNVSTLELGDSALYLCASSGGPTGMVGEKLFFGSGTQLSVL.

The chain has TRBV7-6 and TRBJ1-3; D gene uncertain. Deletions cut 0 bases from V and 0 bases from J, with 12 bases between. Per germline, CDR1 SGHVS and CDR2 FNYEAQ. CDR3 length equals 17 residues. The CDR3 protein is CASSLALQPSSGNTIYF. Here the CDR3 DNA reads TGTGCCAGCAGCTTAGCGTTACAGCCGAGCTCTGGAAACACCATATATTTT.

This chain connects TRBV2 to TRBJ2-2; D not resolved. Trimming removed 4 bases from V and 4 bases from J, with 10 bases in between. The V gene's germline CDR1 is SNHLY and CDR2 FYNNEI. The CDR3 has 14 residues. The CDR3 region has the DNA TGTGCCAGCAGTGGGAACAGACGCACCGGGGAGCTGTTTTTT. Translated, it gives CASSGNRRTGELFF.

The chain employs TRBV27 and TRBJ2-7, with D perhaps matching TRBD1 or TRBD2 (6 bases each). This CDR3 is 15 amino acids long. CDR1 and CDR2 (germline): MNHEY, SMNVEV (reference sequence). V lost 0 bases, J lost 6 bases, and 15 bases lay in between. CDR3 amino acids: CASSLSRGRASEQYF. CDR3 nucleotides: TGTGCCAGCAGTTTATCTCGGGGGCGAGCCTCCGAGCAGTACTTC.

The chain has TRBV6-6 and TRBJ1-2; D gene ambiguous. V lost 8 bases and J lost 0, with 10 bases in between. The CDR3 contains 13 residues. Germline CDR1 is MNHNY and CDR2 is SVGAGI (reference sequence). This chain's CDR3 is CASRREANYGYTF. CDR3 bases: TGTGCCAGCCGGAGGGAAGCTAACTATGGCTACACCTTC.

The chain has TRBV30 and TRBJ2-7; TRBD2 agrees at 13 bases. Unmatched junction bases numbered 10, after V lost 5 bases and J lost 6 bases. Germline V CDR1 and CDR2: GTSNPN, SVGIG (reference sequence). This CDR3 comprises 15 residues. CDR3 protein: CAWQPWGLAGSEQYF. The DNA for the CDR3 is TGTGCCTGGCAGCCATGGGGACTAGCGGGAAGCGAGCAGTACTTC.